This T cell receptor beta chain was identified during a study of regulatory T cells in long-lasting Graves disease. Study outcomes and limitations: Since the sample size was small, accuracy may have been reduced.

With iRepertoire HTBI primers and Arm-PCR of CDR3 regions, TCR beta libraries were built. One entry per CDR3 protein results from TCRdb running MiXCR on the multiplex PCR reads. The table lists about 380,000 distinct CDR3 sequences, less than 20% of them singletons. Sample time point: newly diagnosed GD, antithyroid drugs for less than 3 months. From PBMCs, RNA was extracted and then used to make the TCR library. Staff drew around 8.6 milliliters of peripheral blood into EDTA tubes. This clonotype was recorded many times. Its antigen is unidentified. This TCR derives from a female donor with Graves disease. The material sequenced was peripheral blood mononuclear cells (PBMCs), taken at new diagnosis, from a patient treated with antithyroid drugs.

The CDR3 DNA reads as TGTGCCAGCAGTTTATCCGAGATCCCCTATGGCTACACCTTC. It translates to CASSLSEIPYGYTF. The chain couples TRBV12-3 or TRBV12-4 to TRBJ1-2; D remains ambiguous. The CDR3 length is 14 residues. The V gene lost 2 bases and the J gene lost 4 bases, with 11 bases spanning the gap.